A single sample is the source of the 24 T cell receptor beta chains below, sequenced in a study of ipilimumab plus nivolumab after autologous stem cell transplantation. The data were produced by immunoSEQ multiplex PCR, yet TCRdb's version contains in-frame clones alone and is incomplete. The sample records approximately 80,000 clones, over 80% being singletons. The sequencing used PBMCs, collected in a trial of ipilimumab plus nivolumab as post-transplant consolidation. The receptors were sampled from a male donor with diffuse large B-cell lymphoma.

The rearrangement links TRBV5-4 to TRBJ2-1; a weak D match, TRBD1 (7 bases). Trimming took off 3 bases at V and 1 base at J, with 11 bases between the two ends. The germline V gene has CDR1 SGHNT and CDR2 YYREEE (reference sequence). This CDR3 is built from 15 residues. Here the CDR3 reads CASSWAGQSYNEQFF. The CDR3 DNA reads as TGTGCCAGCAGCTGGGCGGGACAGTCCTACAATGAGCAGTTCTTC.

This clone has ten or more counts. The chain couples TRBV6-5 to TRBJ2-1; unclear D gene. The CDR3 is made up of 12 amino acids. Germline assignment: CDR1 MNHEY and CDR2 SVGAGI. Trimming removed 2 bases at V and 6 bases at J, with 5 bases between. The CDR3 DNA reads TGTGCCAGCAGTTACCTGGGCAATGAGCAGTTCTTC. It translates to CASSYLGNEQFF.

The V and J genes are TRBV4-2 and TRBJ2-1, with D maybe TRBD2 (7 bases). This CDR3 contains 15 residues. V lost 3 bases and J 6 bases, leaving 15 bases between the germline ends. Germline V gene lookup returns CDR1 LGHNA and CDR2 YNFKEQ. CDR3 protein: CASSHLGEGGNEQFF. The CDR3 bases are TGTGCCAGCAGCCATCTGGGGGAGGGGGGCAATGAGCAGTTCTTC.

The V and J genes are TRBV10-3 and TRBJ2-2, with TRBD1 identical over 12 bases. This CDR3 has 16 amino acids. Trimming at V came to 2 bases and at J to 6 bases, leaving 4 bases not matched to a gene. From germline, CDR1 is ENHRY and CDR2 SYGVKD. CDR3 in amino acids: CAISEPGQGASGELFF. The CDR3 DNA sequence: TGTGCCATCAGTGAGCCGGGACAGGGGGCTTCCGGGGAGCTGTTTTTT.

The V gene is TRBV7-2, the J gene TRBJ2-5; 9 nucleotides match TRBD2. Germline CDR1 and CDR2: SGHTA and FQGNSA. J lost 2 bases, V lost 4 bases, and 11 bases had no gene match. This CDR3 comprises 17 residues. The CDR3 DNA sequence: TGTGCCAGCAGCTCAGGGCGGGGTAGCGGGGGTCAAGAGACCCAGTACTTC. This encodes CASSSGRGSGGQETQYF.

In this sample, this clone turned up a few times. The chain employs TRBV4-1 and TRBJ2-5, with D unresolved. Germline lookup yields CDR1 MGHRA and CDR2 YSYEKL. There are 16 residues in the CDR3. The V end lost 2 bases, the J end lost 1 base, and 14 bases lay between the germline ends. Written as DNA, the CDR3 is TGCGCCAGCAGCCAACACCGTGAACAGCCCCAAGAGACCCAGTACTTC. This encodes CASSQHREQPQETQYF.

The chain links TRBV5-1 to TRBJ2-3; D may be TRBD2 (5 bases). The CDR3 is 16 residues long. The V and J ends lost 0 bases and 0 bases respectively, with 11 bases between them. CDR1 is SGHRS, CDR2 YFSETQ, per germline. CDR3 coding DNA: TGCGCCAGCAGCTTGGAGGACTCATTGAGCACAGATACGCAGTATTTT. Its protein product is CASSLEDSLSTDTQYF. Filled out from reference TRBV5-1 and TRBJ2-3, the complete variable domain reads KAGVTQTPRYLIKTRGQQVTLSCSPISGHRSVSWYQQTPGQGLQFLFEYFSETQRNKGNFPGRFSGRQFSNSRSEMNVSTLELGDSALYLCASSLEDSLSTDTQYFGPGTRLTVL.

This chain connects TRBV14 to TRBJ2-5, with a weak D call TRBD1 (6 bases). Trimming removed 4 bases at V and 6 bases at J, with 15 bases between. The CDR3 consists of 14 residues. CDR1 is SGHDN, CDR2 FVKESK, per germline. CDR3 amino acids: CASSPVGGWQTQYF. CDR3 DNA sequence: TGTGCCAGCAGCCCGGTAGGGGGATGGCAGACCCAGTACTTC. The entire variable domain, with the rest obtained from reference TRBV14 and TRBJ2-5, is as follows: EAGVTQFPSHSVIEKGQTVTLRCDPISGHDNLYWYRRVMGKEIKFLLHFVKESKQDESGMPNNRFLAERTGGTYSTLKVQPAELEDSGVYFCASSPVGGWQTQYFGPGTRLLVL.

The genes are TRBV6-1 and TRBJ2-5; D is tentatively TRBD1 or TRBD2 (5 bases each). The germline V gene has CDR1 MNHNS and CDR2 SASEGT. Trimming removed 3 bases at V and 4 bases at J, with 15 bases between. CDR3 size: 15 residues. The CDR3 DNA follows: TGTGCCAGCAGTGAGTTTGCAGGGAGAGGAGAGACCCAGTACTTC. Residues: CASSEFAGRGETQYF.

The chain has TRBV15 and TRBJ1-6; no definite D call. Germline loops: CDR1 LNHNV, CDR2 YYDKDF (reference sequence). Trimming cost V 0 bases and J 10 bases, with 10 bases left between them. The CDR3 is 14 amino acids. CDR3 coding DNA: TGTGCCACCAGCAGAGATAGAAACAACTCACCCCTCCACTTT. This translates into CATSRDRNNSPLHF.

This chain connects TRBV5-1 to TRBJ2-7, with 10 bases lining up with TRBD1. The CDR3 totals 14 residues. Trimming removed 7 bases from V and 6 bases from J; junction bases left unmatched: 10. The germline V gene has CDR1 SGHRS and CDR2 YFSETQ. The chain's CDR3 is CASRRQGATSEQYF. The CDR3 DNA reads TGCGCCAGCCGTCGACAGGGGGCTACGAGCGAGCAGTACTTC. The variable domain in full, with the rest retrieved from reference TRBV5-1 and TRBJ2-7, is KAGVTQTPRYLIKTRGQQVTLSCSPISGHRSVSWYQQTPGQGLQFLFEYFSETQRNKGNFPGRFSGRQFSNSRSEMNVSTLELGDSALYLCASRRQGATSEQYFGPGTRLTVT.

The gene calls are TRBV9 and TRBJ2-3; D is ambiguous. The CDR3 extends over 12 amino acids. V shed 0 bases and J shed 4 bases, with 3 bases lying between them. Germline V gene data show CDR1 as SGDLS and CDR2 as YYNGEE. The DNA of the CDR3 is TGTGCCAGCAGCGTAGTGGCAGATACGCAGTATTTT. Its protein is CASSVVADTQYF.

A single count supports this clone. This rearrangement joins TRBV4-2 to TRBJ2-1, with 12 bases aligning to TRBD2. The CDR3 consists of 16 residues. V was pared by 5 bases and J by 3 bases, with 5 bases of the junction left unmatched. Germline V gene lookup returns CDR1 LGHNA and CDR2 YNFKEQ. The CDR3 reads CASSRTSGDLYNEQFF. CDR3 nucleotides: TGTGCCAGCAGCAGGACTAGCGGGGACCTCTACAATGAGCAGTTCTTC.

The CDR3 nucleotides are TGCGCCAGCAGCTTGTTTATGACAGGGGAAGGCTACACCTTC. It translates to CASSLFMTGEGYTF. V gene TRBV5-1 combines with J gene TRBJ1-2, with 8 nucleotides matching TRBD1. Germline V gene data show CDR1 as SGHRS and CDR2 as YFSETQ. The CDR3 runs 14 residues. V trimming: 1 base; J trimming: 8 bases; junction bases outside the gene matches: 7.

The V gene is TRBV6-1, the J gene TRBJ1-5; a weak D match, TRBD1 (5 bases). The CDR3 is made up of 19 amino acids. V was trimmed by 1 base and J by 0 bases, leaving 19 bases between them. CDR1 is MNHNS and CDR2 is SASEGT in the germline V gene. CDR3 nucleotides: TGTGCCAGCAGTGAAGGGACTAGGGGACGGACCTATAGCAATCAGCCCCAGCATTTT. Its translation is CASSEGTRGRTYSNQPQHF.

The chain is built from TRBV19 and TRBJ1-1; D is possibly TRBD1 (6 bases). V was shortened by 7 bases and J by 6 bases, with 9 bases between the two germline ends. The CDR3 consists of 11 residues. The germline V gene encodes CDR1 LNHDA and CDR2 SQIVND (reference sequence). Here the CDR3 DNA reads TGTGCCAGTACAGGGGCCTCTGAAGCTTTCTTT. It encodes CASTGASEAFF.

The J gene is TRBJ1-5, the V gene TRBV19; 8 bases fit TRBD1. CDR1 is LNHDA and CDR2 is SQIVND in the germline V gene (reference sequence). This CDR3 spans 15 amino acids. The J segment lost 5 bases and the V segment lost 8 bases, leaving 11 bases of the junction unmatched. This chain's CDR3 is CASAEYRGEYQPQHF. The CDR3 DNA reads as TGTGCCAGTGCGGAATACAGGGGGGAATATCAGCCCCAGCATTTT.

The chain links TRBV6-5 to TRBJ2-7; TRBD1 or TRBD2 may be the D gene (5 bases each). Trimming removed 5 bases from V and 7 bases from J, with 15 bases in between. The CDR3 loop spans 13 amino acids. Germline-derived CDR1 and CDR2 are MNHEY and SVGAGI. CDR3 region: CASSPLGVQEQYF. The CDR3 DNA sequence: TGTGCCAGCAGTCCCCTGGGGGTCCAGGAGCAGTACTTC.

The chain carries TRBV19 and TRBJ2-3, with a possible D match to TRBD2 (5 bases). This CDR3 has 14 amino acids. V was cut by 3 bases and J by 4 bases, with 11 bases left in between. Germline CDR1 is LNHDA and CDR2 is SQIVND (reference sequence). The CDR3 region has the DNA TGTGCCAGTAGTATGACGGTTAGCGCAGATACGCAGTATTTT. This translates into CASSMTVSADTQYF.

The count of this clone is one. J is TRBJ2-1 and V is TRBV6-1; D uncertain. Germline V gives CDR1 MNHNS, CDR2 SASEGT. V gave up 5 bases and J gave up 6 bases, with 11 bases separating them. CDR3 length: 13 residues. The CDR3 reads CASSRTRTNEQFF. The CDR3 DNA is TGTGCCAGCAGTCGAACGAGGACCAATGAGCAGTTCTTC.

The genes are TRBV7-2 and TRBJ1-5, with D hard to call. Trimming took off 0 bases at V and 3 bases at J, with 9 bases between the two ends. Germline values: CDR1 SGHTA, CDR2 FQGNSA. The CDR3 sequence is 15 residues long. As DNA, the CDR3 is TGTGCCAGCAGCTTAGCGCCCCGTTCCAATCAGCCCCAGCATTTT. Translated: CASSLAPRSNQPQHF.

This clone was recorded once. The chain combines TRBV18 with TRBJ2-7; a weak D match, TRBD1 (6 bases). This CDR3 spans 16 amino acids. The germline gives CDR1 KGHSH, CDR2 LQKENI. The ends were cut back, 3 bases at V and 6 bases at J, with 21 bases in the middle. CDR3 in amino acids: CASSPPGVQGPFEQYF. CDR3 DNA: TGTGCCAGCTCACCGCCTGGGGTACAGGGCCCCTTCGAGCAGTACTTC.

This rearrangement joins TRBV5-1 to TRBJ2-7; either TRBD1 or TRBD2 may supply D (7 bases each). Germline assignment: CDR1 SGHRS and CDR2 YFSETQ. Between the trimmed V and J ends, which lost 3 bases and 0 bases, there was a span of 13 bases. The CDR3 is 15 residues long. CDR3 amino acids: CASSSQGGSSYEQYF. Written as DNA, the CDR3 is TGCGCCAGCAGCTCCCAGGGGGGGAGCTCCTACGAGCAGTACTTC.

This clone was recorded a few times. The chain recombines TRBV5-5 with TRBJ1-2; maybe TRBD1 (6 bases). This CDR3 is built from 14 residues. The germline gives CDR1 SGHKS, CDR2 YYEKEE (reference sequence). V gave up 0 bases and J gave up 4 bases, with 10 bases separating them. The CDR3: CASSLEGDPYGYTF. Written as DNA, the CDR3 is TGTGCCAGCAGCTTGGAGGGGGATCCCTATGGCTACACCTTC.